This T cell receptor (beta chain) was retrieved from a study of PD-L1 blockade in urothelial cancer. At the level of the study: Of about 29 patients, fewer than 27 were males with bladder-origin urothelial cancer.

Profiled with immunoSEQ multiplex PCR; TCRdb holds only in-frame clones, not every one. This table holds about 130,000 clones, around 84% found once. The V end was cut by 5 bases, the J end by 1 base, with 11 bases between. This CDR3 comprises 14 residues. CDR1 MDHEN and CDR2 SYDVKM come from the germline V gene. The time point is: pretreatment peripheral blood. For each patient, 1 to 8 samples were obtained, pretreatment and on-treatment. This clone was seen a single time. The sequences come from PBMCs, collected around atezolizumab (anti-PD-L1) treatment. The chain carries TRBV28 and TRBJ1-2; no firm D call. The receptor was isolated from a man in his forties or fifties with urothelial cancer. DNA of the CDR3: TGTGCCAGCAGTAAAATGAAACTTAACTATGGCTACACCTTC. Translated, it gives CASSKMKLNYGYTF.